The clone carrying this T cell receptor beta chain was observed a few times. Its antigen is unidentified. Before sequencing, viral peptide pools were used by the ViraFEST assay to expand antigen-specific CD4+ T cells. Culture proceeded for more than 8 days, and CD4+ T cells were then isolated. This specimen comes from a study of vaccination effects on CD4 cells after COVID-19. Clones were sequenced by immunoSEQ multiplex PCR, and TCRdb holds only the in-frame ones, with some missing. The data hold approximately 82,000 clones, with around 76% observed a single time. Trimming removed 1 base from V and 0 bases from J; junction bases left unmatched: 5. The CDR3 spans 16 residues. CDR1 and CDR2 from the germline V gene are MGHRA and YSYEKL.

Source: CD4+ T cells from PBMCs cultured with HCoV-229E spike peptides, taken before COVID-19 vaccination. The chain joins TRBV4-1 to TRBJ1-2; TRBD1 matches 7 bases. This TCR came from a human donor who received a COVID-19 vaccine. In nucleotides, the CDR3 is TGCGCCAGCAGCCAAGCGTCGGGACAGCCTAACTATGGCTACACCTTC. Translation gives CASSQASGQPNYGYTF.